The source of this T cell receptor (beta chain) is a study of T-cell reconstitution after alpha-beta-depleted transplantation in children. General study points: The study traced high day-60 TCRbeta diversity in some patients to surviving recipient T cells and thymic progenitors. Reportedly, roughly two months post-transplant, alpha-beta T cells arose from several hundred expanded graft clones. Hyperexpanded clones declined; after one year, newly produced T cells mostly supplied diversity.

In regard to this clonotype: The antigen remains unidentified.

This CDR3 has 14 residues. Per germline, CDR1 MGHDK and CDR2 SYGVNS. Trimming cost V 6 bases and J 1 base, with 12 bases left between them. The TCRbeta library incorporated unique molecular identifiers. Via MiXCR, TCRdb re-called the PCR reads, giving one row per CDR3 protein. The sample holds about 210,000 distinct CDR3 sequences, under 20% seen once. The chain is built from TRBV25-1 and TRBJ1-1, with D unresolved. Sequences were derived from PBMCs, mostly from graft donor cells, sampled 360 days after TCRalphabeta/CD19-depleted stem cell transplant. The origin of this receptor is a male patient aged 2-15 years who had a stem cell transplant for acute lymphoblastic leukemia, so the T cells may come from the graft donor. The CDR3 DNA sequence: TGTGCCAGCAGCCCGCCCAATGGGAACACTGAAGCTTTCTTT. Its translation: CASSPPNGNTEAFF. Full variable domain (outside the CDR3, taken from reference TRBV25-1 and TRBJ1-1): EADIYQTPRYLVIGTGKKITLECSQTMGHDKMYWYQQDPGMELHLIHYSYGVNSTEKGDLSSESTVSRIRTEHFPLTLESARPSHTSQYLCASSPPNGNTEAFFGQGTRLTVV.